This T cell receptor beta chain appears in the sequencing data of a study of blood T cell repertoires in COVID-19. The CDR3 spans 12 residues. Germline CDR1 SGHRS, CDR2 YFSETQ. TCRdb keeps only in-frame clones here, not all; method: immunoSEQ multiplex PCR. The sample consists of approximately 170,000 clones, under 90% of them appearing once. This clone was seen a few times. One end of the junction varies from germline; a read error may be responsible. The rearrangement links TRBV5-1 to TRBJ1-4; D is unclear. This sequence was found in an elderly woman with acute or convalescent COVID-19. The source material was peripheral blood. CDR3 sequence (DNA): TGCGCCAGCAGCGCAACAAATGAAAAACTGTTTTTT. It translates to CASSATNEKLFF. The full variable domain, in which reference TRBV5-1 and TRBJ1-4 provide the parts outside the CDR3, is KAGVTQTPRYLIKTRGQQVTLSCSPISGHRSVSWYQQTPGQGLQFLFEYFSETQRNKGNFPGRFSGRQFSNSRSEMNVSTLELGDSALYLCASSATNEKLFFGSGTQLSVL.